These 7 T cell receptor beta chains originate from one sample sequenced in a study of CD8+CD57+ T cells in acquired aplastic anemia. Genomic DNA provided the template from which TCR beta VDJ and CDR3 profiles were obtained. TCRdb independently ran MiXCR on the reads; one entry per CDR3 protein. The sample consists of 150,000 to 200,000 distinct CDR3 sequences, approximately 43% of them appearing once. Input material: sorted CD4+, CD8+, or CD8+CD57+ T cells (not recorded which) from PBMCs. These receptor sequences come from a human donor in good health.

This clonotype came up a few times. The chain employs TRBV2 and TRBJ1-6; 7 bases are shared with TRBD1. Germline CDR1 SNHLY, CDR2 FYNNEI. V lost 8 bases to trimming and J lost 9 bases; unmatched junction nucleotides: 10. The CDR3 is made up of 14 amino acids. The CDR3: CASGGQTRTSPLHF. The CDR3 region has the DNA TGTGCCAGCGGGGGACAGACGCGTACTTCACCCCTCCACTTT.

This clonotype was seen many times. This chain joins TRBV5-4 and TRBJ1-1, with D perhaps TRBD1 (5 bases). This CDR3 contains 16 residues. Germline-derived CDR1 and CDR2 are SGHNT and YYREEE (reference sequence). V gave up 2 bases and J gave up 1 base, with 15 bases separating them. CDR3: CASSFYRRNSNTEAFF. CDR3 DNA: TGTGCCAGCAGCTTCTACAGGCGGAATTCGAACACTGAAGCTTTCTTT.

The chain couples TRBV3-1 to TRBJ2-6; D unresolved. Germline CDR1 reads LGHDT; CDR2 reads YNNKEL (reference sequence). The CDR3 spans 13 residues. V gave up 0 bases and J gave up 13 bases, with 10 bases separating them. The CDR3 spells CASSQDTLGVLTF. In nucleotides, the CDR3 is TGTGCCAGCAGCCAAGACACCCTCGGAGTCCTGACTTTC.

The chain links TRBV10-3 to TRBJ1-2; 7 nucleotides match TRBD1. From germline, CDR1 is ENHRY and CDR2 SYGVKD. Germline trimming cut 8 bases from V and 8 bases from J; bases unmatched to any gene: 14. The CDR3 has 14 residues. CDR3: CAIGLRDSEYGYTF. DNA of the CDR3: TGTGCCATCGGTCTCCGGGACAGTGAGTACGGCTACACCTTC.

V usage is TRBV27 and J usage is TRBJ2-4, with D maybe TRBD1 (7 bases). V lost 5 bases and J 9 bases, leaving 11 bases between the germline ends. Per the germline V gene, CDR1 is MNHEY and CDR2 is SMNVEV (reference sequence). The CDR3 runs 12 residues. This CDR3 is CASSGQGGIQYF. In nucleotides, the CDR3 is TGTGCCAGCAGTGGGCAGGGGGGCATTCAGTACTTC.

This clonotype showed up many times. The CDR3 spells CASSAQETQYF. CDR3 DNA: TGCGCCAGCAGTGCCCAAGAGACCCAGTACTTC. The chain carries TRBV10-2 and TRBJ2-5, with D uncertain. This CDR3 has 11 amino acids. Germline V gene data show CDR1 as WSHSY and CDR2 as SAAADI. The V gene lost 4 bases and the J gene lost 1 base, with 1 base spanning the gap.

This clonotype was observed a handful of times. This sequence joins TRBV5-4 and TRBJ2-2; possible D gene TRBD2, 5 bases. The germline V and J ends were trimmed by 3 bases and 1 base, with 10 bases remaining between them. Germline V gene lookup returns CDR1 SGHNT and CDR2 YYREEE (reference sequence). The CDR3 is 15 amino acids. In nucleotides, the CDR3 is TGTGCCAGCAGCTGGATTAGCGTGAACACCGGGGAGCTGTTTTTT. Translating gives CASSWISVNTGELFF.